This T cell receptor beta chain was profiled in a study of glioma-infiltrating T cells after dendritic cell vaccination. No glioblastoma patient carried an isocitrate dehydrogenase mutation. This CDR3 spans 14 amino acids. The J segment lost 5 bases and the V segment lost 8 bases, leaving 9 bases of the junction unmatched. The germline gives CDR1 MNHNS, CDR2 SASEGT. This clone was seen only once. The primer mix had 60 V beta and 13 J beta primers. Here immunoSEQ multiplex PCR was the method, and the copy in TCRdb shows in-frame clones only, minus some. Of 71,000 or so clones listed, under 90% are singletons.

The chain recombines TRBV6-1 with TRBJ2-1; the match to TRBD1 covers 7 bases. The clonotype comes from a human donor with glioblastoma. The material was blood, obtained before dendritic cell vaccination. The CDR3: CASRSTGVNNEQFF. CDR3 bases: TGTGCCAGCCGCTCCACAGGGGTGAACAATGAGCAGTTCTTC.